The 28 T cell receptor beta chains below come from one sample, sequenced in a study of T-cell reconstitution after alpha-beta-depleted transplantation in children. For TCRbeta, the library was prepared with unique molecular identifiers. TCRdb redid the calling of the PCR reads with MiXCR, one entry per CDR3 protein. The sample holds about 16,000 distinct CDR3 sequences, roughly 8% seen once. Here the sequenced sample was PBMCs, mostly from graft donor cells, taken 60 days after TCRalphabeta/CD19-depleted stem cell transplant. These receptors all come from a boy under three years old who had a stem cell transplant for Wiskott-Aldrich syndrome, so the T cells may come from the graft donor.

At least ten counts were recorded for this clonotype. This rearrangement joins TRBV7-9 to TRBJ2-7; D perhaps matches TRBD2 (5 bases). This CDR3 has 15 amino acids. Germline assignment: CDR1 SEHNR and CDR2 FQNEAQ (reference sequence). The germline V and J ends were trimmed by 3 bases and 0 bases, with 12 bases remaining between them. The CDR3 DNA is TGTGCCAGCAGCTTTGAGGGAACATCCTCCTACGAGCAGTACTTC. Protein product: CASSFEGTSSYEQYF.

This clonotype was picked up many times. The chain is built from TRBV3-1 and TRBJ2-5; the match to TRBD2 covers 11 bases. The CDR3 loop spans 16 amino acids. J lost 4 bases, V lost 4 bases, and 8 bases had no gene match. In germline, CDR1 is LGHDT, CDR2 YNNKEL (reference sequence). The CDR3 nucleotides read TGTGCCAGCAGCCCTTCAATTAGCGGGAGGGGAGAGACCCAGTACTTC. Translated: CASSPSISGRGETQYF.

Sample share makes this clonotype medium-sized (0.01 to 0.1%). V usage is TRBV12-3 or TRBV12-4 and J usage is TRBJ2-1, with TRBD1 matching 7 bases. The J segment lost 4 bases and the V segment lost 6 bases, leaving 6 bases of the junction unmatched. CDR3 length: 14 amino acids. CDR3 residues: CASRFDRAYNEQFF. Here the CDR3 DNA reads TGTGCCAGCAGATTCGACAGGGCGTACAATGAGCAGTTCTTC.

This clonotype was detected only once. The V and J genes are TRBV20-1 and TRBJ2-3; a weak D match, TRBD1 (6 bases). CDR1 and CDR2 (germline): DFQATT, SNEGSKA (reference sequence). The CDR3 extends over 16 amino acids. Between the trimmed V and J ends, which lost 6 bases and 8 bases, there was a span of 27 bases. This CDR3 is CSAALYLTGIEVTQYF. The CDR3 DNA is TGCAGTGCCGCCCTCTACCTTACAGGGATTGAGGTTACGCAGTATTTT.

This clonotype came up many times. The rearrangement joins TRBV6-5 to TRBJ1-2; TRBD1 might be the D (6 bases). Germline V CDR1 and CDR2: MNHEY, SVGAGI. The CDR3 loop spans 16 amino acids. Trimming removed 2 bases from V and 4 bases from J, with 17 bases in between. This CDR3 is CASSYPRSQGLYGYTF. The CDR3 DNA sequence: TGTGCCAGCAGTTACCCCCGCTCCCAGGGGCTCTATGGCTACACCTTC.

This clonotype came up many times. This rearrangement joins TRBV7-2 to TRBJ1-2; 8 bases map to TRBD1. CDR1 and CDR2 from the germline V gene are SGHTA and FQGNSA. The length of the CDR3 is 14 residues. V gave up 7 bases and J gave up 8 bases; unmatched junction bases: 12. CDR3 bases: TGTGCCAGCATACGAGGGACAGGAGTTAGCGGCTACACCTTC. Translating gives CASIRGTGVSGYTF.

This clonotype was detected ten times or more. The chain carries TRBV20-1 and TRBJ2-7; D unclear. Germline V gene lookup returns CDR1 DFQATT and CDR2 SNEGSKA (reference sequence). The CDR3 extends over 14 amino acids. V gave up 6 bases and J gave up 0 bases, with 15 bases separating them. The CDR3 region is CSAQPDGDSYEQYF. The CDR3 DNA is TGCAGTGCCCAACCCGACGGAGACTCCTACGAGCAGTACTTC.

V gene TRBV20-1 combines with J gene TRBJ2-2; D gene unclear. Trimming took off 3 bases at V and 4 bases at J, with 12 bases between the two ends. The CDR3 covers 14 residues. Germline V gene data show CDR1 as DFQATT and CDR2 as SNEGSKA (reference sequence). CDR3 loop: CSASLVGSTGELFF. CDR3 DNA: TGCAGTGCTAGCCTCGTGGGTTCCACCGGGGAGCTGTTTTTT.

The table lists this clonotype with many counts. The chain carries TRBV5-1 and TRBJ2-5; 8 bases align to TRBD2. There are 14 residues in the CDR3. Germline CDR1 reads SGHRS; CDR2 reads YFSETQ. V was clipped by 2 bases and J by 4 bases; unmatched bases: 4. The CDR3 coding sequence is TGCGCCAGCAGCTTCGGGCTAGCGGGAGAGACCCAGTACTTC. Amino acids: CASSFGLAGETQYF. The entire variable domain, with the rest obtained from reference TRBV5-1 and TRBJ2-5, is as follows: KAGVTQTPRYLIKTRGQQVTLSCSPISGHRSVSWYQQTPGQGLQFLFEYFSETQRNKGNFPGRFSGRQFSNSRSEMNVSTLELGDSALYLCASSFGLAGETQYFGPGTRLLVL.

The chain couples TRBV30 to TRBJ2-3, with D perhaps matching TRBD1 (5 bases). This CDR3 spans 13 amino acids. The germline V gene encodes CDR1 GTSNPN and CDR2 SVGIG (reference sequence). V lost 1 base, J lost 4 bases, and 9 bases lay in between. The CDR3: CAWSGQGSDTQYF. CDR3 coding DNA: TGTGCCTGGAGTGGCCAGGGTTCAGATACGCAGTATTTT.

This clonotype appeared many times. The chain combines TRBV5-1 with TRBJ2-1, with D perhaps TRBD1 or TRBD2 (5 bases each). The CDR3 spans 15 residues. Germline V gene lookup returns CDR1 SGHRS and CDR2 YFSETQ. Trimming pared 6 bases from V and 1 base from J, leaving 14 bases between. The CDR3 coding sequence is TGCGCCAGCAAGAACGGGACGCGTTCCTACAATGAGCAGTTCTTC. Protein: CASKNGTRSYNEQFF.

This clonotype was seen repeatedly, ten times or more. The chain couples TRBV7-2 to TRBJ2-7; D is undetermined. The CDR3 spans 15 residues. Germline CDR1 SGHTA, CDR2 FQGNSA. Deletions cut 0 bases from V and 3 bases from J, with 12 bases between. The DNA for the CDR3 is TGTGCCAGCAGCTTAGCGGGTGACAACCTCTACGAGCAGTACTTC. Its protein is CASSLAGDNLYEQYF.

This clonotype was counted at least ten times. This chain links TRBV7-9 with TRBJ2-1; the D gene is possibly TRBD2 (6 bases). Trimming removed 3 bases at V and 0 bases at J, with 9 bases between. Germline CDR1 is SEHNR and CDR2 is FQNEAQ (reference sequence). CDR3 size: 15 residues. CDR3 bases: TGTGCCAGCAGCTTTAGCGGCCTCTCCTACAATGAGCAGTTCTTC. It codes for CASSFSGLSYNEQFF.

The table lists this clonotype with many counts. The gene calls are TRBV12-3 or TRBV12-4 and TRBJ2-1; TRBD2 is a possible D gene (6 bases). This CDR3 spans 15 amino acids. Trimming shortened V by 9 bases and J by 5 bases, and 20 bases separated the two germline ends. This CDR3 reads CASNKGGISHNEQFF. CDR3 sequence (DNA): TGTGCCAGTAATAAAGGCGGGATTTCCCACAATGAGCAGTTCTTC.

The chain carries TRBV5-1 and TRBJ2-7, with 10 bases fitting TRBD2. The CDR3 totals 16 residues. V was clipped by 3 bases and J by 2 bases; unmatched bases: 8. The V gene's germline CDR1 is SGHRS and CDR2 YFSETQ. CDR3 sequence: CASSSESAGGPYEQYF. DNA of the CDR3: TGCGCCAGCAGCTCCGAATCAGCGGGAGGGCCCTACGAGCAGTACTTC.

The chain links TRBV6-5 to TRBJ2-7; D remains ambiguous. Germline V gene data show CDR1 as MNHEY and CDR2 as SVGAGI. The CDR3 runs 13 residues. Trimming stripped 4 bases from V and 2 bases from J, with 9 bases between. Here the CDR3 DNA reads TGTGCCAGCAGTTCGGCTGTACCCTACGAGCAGTACTTC. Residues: CASSSAVPYEQYF.

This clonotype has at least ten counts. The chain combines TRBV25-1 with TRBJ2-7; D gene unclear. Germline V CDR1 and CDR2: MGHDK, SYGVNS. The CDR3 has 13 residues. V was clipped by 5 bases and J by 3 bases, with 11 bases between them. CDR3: CASSRATLYEQYF. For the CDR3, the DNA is TGTGCCAGCAGTCGAGCTACCCTCTACGAGCAGTACTTC.

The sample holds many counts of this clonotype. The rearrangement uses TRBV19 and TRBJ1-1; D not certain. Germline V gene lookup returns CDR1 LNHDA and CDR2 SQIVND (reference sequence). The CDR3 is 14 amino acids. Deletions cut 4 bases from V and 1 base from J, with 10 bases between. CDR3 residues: CASSTRATNTEAFF. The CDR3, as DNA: TGTGCCAGTAGTACCAGAGCAACGAACACTGAAGCTTTCTTT.

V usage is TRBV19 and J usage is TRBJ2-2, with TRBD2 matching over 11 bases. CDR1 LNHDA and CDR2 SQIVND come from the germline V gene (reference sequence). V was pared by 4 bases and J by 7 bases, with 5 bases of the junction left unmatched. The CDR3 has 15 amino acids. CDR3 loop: CASSTGTSGIGELFF. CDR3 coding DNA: TGTGCCAGTAGTACCGGGACTAGCGGAATCGGGGAGCTGTTTTTT.

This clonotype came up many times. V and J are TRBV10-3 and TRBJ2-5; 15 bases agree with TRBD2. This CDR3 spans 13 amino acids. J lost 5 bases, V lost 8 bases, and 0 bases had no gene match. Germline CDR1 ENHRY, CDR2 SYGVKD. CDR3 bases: TGTGCCATCGGACTAGCGGGAGGGGAGACCCAGTACTTC. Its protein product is CAIGLAGGETQYF.

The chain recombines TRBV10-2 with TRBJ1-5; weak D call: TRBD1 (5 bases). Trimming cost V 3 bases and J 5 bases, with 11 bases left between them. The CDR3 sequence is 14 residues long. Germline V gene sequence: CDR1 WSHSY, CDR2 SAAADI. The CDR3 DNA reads TGCGCCAGCAGTGATCAAGGGGAGGATCAGCCCCAGCATTTT. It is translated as CASSDQGEDQPQHF.

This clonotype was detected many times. This CDR3 reads CATRKGSTDTQYF. CDR3 DNA: TGTGCCACCCGGAAGGGTAGCACAGATACGCAGTATTTT. The genes are TRBV12-3 or TRBV12-4 and TRBJ2-3; the D is unclear. The CDR3 loop spans 13 amino acids. V gave up 10 bases and J gave up 0 bases, with 11 bases separating them.

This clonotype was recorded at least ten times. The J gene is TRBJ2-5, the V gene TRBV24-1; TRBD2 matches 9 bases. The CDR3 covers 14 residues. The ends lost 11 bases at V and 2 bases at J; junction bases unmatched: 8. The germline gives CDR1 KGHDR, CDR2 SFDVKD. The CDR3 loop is CANTTSGPQETQYF. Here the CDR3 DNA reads TGTGCCAACACGACTAGCGGTCCACAAGAGACCCAGTACTTC.

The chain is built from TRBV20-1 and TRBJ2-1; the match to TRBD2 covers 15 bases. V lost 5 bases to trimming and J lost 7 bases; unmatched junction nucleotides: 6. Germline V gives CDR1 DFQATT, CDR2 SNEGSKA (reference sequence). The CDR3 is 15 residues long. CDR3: CSARPGTSGRNEQFF. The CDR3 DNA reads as TGCAGTGCTCGACCCGGGACTAGCGGGAGGAATGAGCAGTTCTTC.

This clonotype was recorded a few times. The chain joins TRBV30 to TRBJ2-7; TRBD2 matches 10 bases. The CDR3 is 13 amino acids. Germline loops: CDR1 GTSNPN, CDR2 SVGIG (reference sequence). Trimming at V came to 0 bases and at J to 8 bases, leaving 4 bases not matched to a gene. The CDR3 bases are TGTGCCTGGAGTGTAGCGGGGGGGTCACAGCAGTACTTC. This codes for CAWSVAGGSQQYF.

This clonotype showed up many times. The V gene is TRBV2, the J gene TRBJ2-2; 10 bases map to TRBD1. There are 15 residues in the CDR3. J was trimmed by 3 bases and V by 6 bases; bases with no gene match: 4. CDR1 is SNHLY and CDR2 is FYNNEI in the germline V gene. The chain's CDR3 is CASRAGTGDTGELFF. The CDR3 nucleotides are TGTGCCAGCAGGGCAGGGACAGGGGACACCGGGGAGCTGTTTTTT.

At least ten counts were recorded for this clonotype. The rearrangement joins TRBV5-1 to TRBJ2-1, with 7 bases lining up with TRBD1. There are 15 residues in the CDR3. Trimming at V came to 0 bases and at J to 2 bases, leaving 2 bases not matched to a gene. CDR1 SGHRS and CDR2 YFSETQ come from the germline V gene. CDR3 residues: CASSLDRGPYNEQFF. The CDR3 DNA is TGCGCCAGCAGCTTGGATAGGGGGCCCTACAATGAGCAGTTCTTC.

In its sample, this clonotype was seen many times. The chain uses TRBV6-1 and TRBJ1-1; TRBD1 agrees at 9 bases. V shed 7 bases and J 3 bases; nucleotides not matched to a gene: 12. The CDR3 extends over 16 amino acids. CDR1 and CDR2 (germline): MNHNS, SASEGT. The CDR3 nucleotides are TGTGCCAGCAAGGGGACAGGGCTTCAACCGGACACTGAAGCTTTCTTT. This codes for CASKGTGLQPDTEAFF.